Included here is one T cell receptor (beta chain) sequence, with context. This entry is derived from a study of blood T cells in healthy people across ages. Trimming at V came to 5 bases and at J to 0 bases, leaving 6 bases not matched to a gene. In germline, CDR1 is SGHTA, CDR2 FQGNSA. The CDR3 is made up of 15 amino acids. Then a second PCR, running roughly 7 to 11 cycles, was carried out with a sample-barcoded 5' primer and a J-beta primer mix. Via MiXCR, TCRdb re-called the 5' RACE reads, giving one row per CDR3 protein. The sample holds about 970,000 distinct CDR3 sequences, 51% seen once. Sequencing used blood. This receptor was identified in a woman aged 55-70 years in good health. This chain links TRBV7-2 with TRBJ2-7; 8 bases are shared with TRBD1. The CDR3 protein is CASSRDRGVSYEQYF. The CDR3 bases are TGTGCCAGCAGCCGAGACAGGGGTGTCTCCTACGAGCAGTACTTC.